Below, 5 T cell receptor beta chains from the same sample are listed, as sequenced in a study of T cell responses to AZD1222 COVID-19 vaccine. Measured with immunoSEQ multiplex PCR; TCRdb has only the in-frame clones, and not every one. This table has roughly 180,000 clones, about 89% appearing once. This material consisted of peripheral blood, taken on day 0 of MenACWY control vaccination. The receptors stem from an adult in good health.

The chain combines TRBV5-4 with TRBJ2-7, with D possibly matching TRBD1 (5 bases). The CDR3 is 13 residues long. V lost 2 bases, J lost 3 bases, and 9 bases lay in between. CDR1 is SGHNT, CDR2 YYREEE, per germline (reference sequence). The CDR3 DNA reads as TGTGCCAGCAGCTTCGCCCAGGGCTACGAGCAGTACTTC. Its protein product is CASSFAQGYEQYF.

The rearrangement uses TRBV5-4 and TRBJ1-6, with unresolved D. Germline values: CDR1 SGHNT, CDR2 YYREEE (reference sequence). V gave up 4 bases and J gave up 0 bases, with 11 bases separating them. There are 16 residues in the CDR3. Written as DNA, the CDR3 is TGTGCCAGCAGCCCGGCCTCGGGCTCCTATAATTCACCCCTCCACTTT. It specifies CASSPASGSYNSPLHF.

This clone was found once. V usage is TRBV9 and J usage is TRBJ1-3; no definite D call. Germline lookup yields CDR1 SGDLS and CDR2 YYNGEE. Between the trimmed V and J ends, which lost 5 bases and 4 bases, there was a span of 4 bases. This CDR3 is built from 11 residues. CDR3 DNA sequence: TGTGCCAGCAGGGCCGGAAACACCATATATTTT. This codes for CASRAGNTIYF.

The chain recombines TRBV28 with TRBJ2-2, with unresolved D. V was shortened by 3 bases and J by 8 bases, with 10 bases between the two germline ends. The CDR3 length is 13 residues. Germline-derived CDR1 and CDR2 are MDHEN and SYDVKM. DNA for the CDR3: TGTGCCAGCAGTTTCCTCTTGCTGGGGGAGCTGTTTTTT. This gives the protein CASSFLLLGELFF.

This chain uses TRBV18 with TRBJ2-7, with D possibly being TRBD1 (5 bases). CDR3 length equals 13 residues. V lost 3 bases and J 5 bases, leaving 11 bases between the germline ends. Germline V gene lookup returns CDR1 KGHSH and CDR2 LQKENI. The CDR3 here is CASSPFPDNEQYF. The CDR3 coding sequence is TGTGCCAGCTCACCCTTTCCGGACAACGAGCAGTACTTC.